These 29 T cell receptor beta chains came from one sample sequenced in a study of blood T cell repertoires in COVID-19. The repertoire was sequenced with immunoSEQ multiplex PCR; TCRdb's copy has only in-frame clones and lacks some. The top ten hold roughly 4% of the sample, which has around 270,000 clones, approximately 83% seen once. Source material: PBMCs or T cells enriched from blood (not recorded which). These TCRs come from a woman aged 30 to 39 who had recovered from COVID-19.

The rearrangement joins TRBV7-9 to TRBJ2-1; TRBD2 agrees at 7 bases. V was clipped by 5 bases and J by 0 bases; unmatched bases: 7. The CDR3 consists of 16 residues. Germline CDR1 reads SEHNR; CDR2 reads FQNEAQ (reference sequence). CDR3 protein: CASSPKLANSYNEQFF. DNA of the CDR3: TGTGCCAGCAGCCCTAAACTAGCGAACTCCTACAATGAGCAGTTCTTC.

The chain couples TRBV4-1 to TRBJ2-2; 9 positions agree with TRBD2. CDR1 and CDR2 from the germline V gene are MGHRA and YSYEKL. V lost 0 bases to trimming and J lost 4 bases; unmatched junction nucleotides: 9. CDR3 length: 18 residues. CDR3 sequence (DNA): TGCGCCAGCAGCCAAGATTTGGAGCGGGAGGTCCCCACCGGGGAGCTGTTTTTT. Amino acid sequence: CASSQDLEREVPTGELFF.

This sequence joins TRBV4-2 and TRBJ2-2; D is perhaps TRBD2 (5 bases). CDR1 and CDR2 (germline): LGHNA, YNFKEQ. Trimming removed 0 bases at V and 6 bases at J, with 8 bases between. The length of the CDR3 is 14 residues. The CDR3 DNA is TGTGCCAGCAGCCAAGAAATGAGGGCCGGGGAGCTGTTTTTT. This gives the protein CASSQEMRAGELFF.

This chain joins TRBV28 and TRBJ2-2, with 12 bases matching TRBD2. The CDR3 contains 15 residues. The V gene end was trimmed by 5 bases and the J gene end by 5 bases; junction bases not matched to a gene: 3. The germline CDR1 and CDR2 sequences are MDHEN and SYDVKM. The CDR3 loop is CASSPGLAGTGELFF. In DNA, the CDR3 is TGTGCCAGCAGTCCAGGACTAGCGGGGACCGGGGAGCTGTTTTTT.

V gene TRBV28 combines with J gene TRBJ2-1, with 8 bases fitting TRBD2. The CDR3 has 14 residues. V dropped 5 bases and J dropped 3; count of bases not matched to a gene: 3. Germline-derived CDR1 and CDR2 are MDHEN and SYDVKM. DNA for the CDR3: TGTGCCAGCAGTCGACTAGCGAACTACAATGAGCAGTTCTTC. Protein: CASSRLANYNEQFF.

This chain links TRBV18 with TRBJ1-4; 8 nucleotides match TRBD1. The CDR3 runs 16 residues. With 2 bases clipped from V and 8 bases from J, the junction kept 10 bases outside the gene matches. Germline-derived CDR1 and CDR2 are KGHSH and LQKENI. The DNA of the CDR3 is TGTGCCAGCTCACCAACCGGGACAGGAGTAAGGGAAAAACTGTTTTTT. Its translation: CASSPTGTGVREKLFF.

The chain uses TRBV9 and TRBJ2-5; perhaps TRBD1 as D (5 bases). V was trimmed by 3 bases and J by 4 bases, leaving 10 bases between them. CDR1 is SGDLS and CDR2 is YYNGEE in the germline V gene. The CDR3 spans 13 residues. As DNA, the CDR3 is TGTGCCAGCAGCGAGGGGTTCGGAGAGACCCAGTACTTC. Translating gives CASSEGFGETQYF.

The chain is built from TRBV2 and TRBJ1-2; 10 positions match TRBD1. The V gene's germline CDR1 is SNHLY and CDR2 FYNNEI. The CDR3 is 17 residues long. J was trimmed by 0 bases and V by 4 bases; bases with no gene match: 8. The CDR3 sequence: CASSGGLGQGPNYGYTF. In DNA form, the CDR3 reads TGTGCCAGCAGTGGAGGATTGGGACAGGGGCCTAACTATGGCTACACCTTC.

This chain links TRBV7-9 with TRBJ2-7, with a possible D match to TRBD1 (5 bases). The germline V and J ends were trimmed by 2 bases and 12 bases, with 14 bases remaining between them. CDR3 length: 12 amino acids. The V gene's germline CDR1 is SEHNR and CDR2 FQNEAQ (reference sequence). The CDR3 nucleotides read TGTGCCAGCAGCTTATCTGACTTCCAGGGGTACTTC. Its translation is CASSLSDFQGYF.

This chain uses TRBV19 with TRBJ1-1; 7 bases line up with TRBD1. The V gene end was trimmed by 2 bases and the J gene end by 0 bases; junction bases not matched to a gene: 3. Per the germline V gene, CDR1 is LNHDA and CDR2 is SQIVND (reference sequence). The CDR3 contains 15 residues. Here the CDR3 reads CASSIWTGMNTEAFF. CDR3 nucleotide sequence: TGTGCCAGTAGTATATGGACAGGAATGAACACTGAAGCTTTCTTT. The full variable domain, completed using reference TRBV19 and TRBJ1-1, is DGGITQSPKYLFRKEGQNVTLSCEQNLNHDAMYWYRQDPGQGLRLIYYSQIVNDFQKGDIAEGYSVSREKKESFPLTVTSAQKNPTAFYLCASSIWTGMNTEAFFGQGTRLTVV.

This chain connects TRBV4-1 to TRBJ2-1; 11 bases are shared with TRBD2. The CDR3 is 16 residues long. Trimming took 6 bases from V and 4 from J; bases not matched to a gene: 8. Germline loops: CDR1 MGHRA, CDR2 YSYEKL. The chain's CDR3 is CASRLHRLAGYNEQFF. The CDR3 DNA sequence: TGCGCCAGCAGGCTACACAGACTAGCGGGATACAATGAGCAGTTCTTC.

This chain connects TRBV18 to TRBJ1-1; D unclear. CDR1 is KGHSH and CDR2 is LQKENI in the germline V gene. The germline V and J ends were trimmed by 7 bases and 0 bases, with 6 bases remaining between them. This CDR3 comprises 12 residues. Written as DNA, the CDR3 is TGTGCCAGCTTCCTAATGAACACTGAAGCTTTCTTT. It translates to CASFLMNTEAFF.

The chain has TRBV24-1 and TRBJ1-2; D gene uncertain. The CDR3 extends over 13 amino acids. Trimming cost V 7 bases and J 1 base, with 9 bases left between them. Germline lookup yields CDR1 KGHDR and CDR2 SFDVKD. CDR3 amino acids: CATSGLDNYGYTF. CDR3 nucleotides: TGTGCCACCAGCGGGTTGGATAACTATGGCTACACCTTC.

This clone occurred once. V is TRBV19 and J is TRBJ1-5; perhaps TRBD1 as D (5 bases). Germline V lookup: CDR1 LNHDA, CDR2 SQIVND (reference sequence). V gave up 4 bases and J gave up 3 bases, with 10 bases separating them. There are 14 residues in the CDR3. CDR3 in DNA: TGTGCCAGTAGTAACGGACATTTCAATCAGCCCCAGCATTTT. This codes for CASSNGHFNQPQHF.

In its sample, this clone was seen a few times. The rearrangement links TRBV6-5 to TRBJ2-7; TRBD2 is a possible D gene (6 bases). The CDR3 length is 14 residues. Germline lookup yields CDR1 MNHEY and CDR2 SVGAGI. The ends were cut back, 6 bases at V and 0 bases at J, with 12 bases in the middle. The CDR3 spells CASRGGPFSYEQYF. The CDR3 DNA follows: TGTGCCAGCAGGGGAGGTCCTTTCTCCTACGAGCAGTACTTC.

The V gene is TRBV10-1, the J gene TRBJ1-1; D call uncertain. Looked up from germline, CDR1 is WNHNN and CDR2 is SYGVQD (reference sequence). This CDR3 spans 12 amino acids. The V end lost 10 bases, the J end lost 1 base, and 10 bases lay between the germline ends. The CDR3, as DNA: TGCGCCAACCACGGGGAGAACACTGAAGCTTTCTTT. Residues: CANHGENTEAFF.

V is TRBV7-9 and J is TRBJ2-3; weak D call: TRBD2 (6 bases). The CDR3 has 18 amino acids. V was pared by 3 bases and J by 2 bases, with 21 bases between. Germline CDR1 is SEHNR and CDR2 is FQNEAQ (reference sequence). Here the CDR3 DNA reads TGTGCCAGCAGCTTGGGGGGTCTCCAAAGGGCTTACACAGATACGCAGTATTTT. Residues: CASSLGGLQRAYTDTQYF.

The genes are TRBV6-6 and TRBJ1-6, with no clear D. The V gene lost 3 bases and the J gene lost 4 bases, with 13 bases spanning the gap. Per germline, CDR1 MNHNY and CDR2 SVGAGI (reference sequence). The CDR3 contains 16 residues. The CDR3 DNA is TGTGCCAGCAGTTATGGGGAGGCGACGTATAATTCACCCCTCCACTTT. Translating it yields CASSYGEATYNSPLHF.

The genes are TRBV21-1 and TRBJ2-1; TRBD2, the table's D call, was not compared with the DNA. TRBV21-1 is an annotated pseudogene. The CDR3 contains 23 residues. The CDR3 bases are TGTGCCAGCAGCAAAGTTCGTGTCTGTCGGACTAGCGGGAGGAAGGGCTCCTACAATGAGCAGTTCTTC. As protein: CASSKVRVCRTSGRKGSYNEQFF.

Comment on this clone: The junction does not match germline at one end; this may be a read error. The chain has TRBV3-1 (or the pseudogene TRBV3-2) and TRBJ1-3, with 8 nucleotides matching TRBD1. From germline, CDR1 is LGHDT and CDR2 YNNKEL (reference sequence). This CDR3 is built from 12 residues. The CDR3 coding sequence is TGTGCCAGCAGCCTCACACAGGGGGTTCCGGATTTT. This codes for CASSLTQGVPDF.

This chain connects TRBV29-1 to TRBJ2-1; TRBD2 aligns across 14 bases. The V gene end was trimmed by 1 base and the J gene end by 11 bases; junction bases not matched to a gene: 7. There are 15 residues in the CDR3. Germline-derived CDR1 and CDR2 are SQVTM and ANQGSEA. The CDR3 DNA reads TGCAGCGTTGAAGGCCCCCGACTAGCGGGAGGGCAGCAGTTCTTC. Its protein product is CSVEGPRLAGGQQFF.

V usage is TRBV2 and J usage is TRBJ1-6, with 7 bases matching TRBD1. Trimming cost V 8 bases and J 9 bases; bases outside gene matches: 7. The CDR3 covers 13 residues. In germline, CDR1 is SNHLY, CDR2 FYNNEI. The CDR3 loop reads CASQTGRSSPLHF. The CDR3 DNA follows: TGTGCCAGCCAGACAGGGCGGAGTTCACCCCTCCACTTT.

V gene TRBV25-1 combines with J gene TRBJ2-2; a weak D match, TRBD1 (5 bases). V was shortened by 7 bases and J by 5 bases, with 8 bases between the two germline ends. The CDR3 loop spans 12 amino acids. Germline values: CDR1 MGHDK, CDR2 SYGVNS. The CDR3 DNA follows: TGTGCCAGCACCCCAGGGACCGGGGAGCTGTTTTTT. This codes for CASTPGTGELFF.

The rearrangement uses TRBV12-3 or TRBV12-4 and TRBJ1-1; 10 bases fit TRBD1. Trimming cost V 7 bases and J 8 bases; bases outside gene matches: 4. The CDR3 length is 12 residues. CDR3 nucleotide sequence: TGTGCCAGCACCGCGGACAGGGGGGAAGCTTTCTTT. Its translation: CASTADRGEAFF.

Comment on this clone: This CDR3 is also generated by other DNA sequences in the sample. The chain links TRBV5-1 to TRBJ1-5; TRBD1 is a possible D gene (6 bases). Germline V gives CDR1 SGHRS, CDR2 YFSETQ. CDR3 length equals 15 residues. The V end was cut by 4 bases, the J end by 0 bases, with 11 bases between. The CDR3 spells CASSLEGVSNQPQHF. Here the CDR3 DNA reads TGCGCCAGCAGCCTGGAGGGGGTTAGCAATCAGCCCCAGCATTTT. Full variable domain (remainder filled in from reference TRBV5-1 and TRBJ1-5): KAGVTQTPRYLIKTRGQQVTLSCSPISGHRSVSWYQQTPGQGLQFLFEYFSETQRNKGNFPGRFSGRQFSNSRSEMNVSTLELGDSALYLCASSLEGVSNQPQHFGDGTRLSIL.

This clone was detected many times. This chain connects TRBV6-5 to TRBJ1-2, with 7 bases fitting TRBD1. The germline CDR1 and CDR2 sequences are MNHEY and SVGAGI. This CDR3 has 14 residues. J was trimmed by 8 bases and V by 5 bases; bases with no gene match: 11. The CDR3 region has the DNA TGTGCCAGCAGTCCTCAAGGGGGCTTCGACGGCTACACCTTC. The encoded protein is CASSPQGGFDGYTF.

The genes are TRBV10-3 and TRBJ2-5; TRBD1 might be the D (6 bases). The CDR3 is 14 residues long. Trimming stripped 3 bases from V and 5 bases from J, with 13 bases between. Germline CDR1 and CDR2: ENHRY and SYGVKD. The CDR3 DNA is TGTGCCATCAGTGAAAATTGGGACACCGAGACCCAGTACTTC. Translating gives CAISENWDTETQYF.

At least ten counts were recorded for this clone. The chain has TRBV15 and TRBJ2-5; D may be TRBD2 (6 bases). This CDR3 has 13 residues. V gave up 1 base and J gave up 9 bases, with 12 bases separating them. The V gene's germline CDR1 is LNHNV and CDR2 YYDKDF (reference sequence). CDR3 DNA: TGTGCCACCAGCAGAGTATCCGGGGAGGCCCAGTACTTC. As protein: CATSRVSGEAQYF.

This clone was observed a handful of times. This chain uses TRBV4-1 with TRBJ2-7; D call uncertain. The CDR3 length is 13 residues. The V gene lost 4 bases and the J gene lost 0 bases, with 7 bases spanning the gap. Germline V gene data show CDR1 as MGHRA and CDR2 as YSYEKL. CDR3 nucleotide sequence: TGCGCCAGCAGCCTTATTAGCTCCTACGAGCAGTACTTC. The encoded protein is CASSLISSYEQYF.